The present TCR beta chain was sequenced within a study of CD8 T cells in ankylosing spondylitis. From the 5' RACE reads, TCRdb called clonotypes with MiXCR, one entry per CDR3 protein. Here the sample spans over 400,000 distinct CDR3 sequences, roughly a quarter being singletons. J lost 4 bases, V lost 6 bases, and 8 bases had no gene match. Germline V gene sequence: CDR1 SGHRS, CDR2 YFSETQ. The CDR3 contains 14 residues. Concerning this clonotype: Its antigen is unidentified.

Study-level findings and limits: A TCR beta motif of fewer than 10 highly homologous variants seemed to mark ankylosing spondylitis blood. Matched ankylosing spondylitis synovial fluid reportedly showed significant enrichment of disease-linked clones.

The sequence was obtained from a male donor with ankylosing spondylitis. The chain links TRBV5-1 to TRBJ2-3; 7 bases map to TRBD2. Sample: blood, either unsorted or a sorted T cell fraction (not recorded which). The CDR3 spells CASKAGFNPDTQYF. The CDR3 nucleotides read TGCGCCAGCAAAGCGGGGTTCAATCCAGATACGCAGTATTTT.